Shown below are 22 T cell receptor beta chains from a single sample sequenced in a study of blood T cell repertoires in COVID-19. This table comes from immunoSEQ multiplex PCR, and its TCRdb copy is limited to in-frame clones, with some not included. The data show approximately 190,000 clones, roughly 87% seen once. The sample comprised peripheral blood. The receptor set was obtained from a woman aged 40 to 50 with acute or convalescent COVID-19.

J is TRBJ1-1 and V is TRBV25-1; D is ambiguous. V gave up 6 bases and J gave up 1 base, with 6 bases separating them. CDR3 length: 12 residues. Per germline, CDR1 MGHDK and CDR2 SYGVNS. The CDR3 sequence: CASSPGNTEAFF. As DNA, the CDR3 is TGTGCCAGCAGCCCAGGGAACACTGAAGCTTTCTTT.

The chain uses TRBV24-1 and TRBJ1-6; D possibly corresponds to TRBD1 (6 bases). The V gene's germline CDR1 is KGHDR and CDR2 SFDVKD. The CDR3 extends over 13 amino acids. Trimming pared 5 bases from V and 8 bases from J, leaving 9 bases between. CDR3 amino acids: CATSVAGDSPLHF. In DNA, the CDR3 is TGTGCCACCAGTGTCGCAGGGGATTCACCCCTCCACTTT.

The chain combines TRBV7-9 with TRBJ2-1, with TRBD1 matching 7 bases. After removal of 1 base from V and 9 bases from J, the junction contained 6 bases not matched to a gene. The CDR3 contains 14 residues. The germline V gene has CDR1 SEHNR and CDR2 FQNEAQ (reference sequence). The chain's CDR3 is CASSLGQGMGEQFF. Here the CDR3 DNA reads TGTGCCAGCAGCTTAGGACAGGGCATGGGTGAGCAGTTCTTC.

CDR3 in DNA: TGTGCCAGCAGTGATGGGGCAGGGAATCAGCCCCAGCATTTT. Protein sequence: CASSDGAGNQPQHF. V usage is TRBV6-4 and J usage is TRBJ1-5; a possible D gene is TRBD1 (5 bases). The germline gives CDR1 MRHNA, CDR2 SNTAGT. The V end was cut by 3 bases, the J end by 4 bases, with 10 bases between. The CDR3 has 14 residues.

V is TRBV5-1 and J is TRBJ1-4, with no clear D. CDR1 and CDR2 from the germline V gene are SGHRS and YFSETQ. V lost 2 bases and J 8 bases, leaving 13 bases between the germline ends. The CDR3 is 14 amino acids. The CDR3 region is CASSFTSGGEKLFF. The DNA of the CDR3 is TGCGCCAGCAGCTTTACGTCGGGAGGGGAAAAACTGTTTTTT.

The rearrangement links TRBV3-1 (or the pseudogene TRBV3-2) to TRBJ2-6; the D gene is possibly TRBD2 (5 bases). Germline lookup yields CDR1 LGHDT and CDR2 YNNKEL (reference sequence). The length of the CDR3 is 20 residues. V was pared by 0 bases and J by 0 bases, with 18 bases between. The CDR3 DNA follows: TGTGCCAGCAGCCAAGATTTACTAGGGCAGGTTGGCTCTGGGGCCAACGTCCTGACTTTC. It encodes CASSQDLLGQVGSGANVLTF.

This clone was detected only once. The chain employs TRBV4-1 and TRBJ1-4, with D maybe TRBD1 (6 bases). Trimming pared 4 bases from V and 5 bases from J, leaving 17 bases between. The CDR3 extends over 16 amino acids. Germline V CDR1 and CDR2: MGHRA, YSYEKL. CDR3 amino acids: CASSPPAGGQNEKLFF. The CDR3 nucleotides are TGCGCCAGCAGCCCCCCCGCGGGGGGGCAAAATGAAAAACTGTTTTTT.

The chain combines TRBV19 with TRBJ1-1; weak D call: TRBD1 (6 bases). Germline V gene lookup returns CDR1 LNHDA and CDR2 SQIVND (reference sequence). The CDR3 has 14 residues. V dropped 6 bases and J dropped 4 bases, with 15 bases sitting between them. This CDR3 is CASSTQGAATEAFF. CDR3 DNA: TGTGCCAGTAGCACACAGGGAGCGGCCACTGAAGCTTTCTTT. Full variable domain (missing parts from reference TRBV19 and TRBJ1-1): DGGITQSPKYLFRKEGQNVTLSCEQNLNHDAMYWYRQDPGQGLRLIYYSQIVNDFQKGDIAEGYSVSREKKESFPLTVTSAQKNPTAFYLCASSTQGAATEAFFGQGTRLTVV.

This chain links TRBV7-9 with TRBJ2-2; TRBD2 aligns across 11 bases. J was trimmed by 3 bases and V by 6 bases; bases with no gene match: 3. Germline assignment: CDR1 SEHNR and CDR2 FQNEAQ (reference sequence). CDR3 size: 15 residues. The CDR3 reads CASRLLAGDTGELFF. CDR3 sequence (DNA): TGTGCCAGCAGACTACTAGCGGGGGACACCGGGGAGCTGTTTTTT.

This chain links TRBV27 with TRBJ2-1; 7 bases line up with TRBD2. The CDR3 has 16 amino acids. J gave up 9 bases and V 1 base, and 12 bases lay outside the gene matches. Germline V gene sequence: CDR1 MNHEY, CDR2 SMNVEV (reference sequence). The CDR3 reads CASSLWGGRALGEQFF. The CDR3 DNA sequence: TGTGCCAGCAGTTTATGGGGGGGGAGGGCTTTAGGTGAGCAGTTCTTC.

Turning to this clone: An end of the junction differs from the germline gene, which may be a read error. This sample also contains other DNA sequences that code for the same CDR3. This sequence joins TRBV7-7 and TRBJ1-4; the D gene is possibly TRBD1 (5 bases). The CDR3 covers 14 residues. The V gene's germline CDR1 is SSHAT and CDR2 FNYEAQ (reference sequence). CDR3 loop: CASSPGGSNEKLFF. CDR3 in DNA: TGTGCTAGCAGCCCCGGGGGAAGTAATGAAAAACTGTTTTTT.

The CDR3 region is CASSGTDYGYTF. DNA for the CDR3: TGTGCCAGCAGTGGGACAGACTATGGCTACACCTTC. J is TRBJ1-2 and V is TRBV28, with TRBD1 matching 7 bases. V was clipped by 5 bases and J by 3 bases; unmatched bases: 0. Per germline, CDR1 MDHEN and CDR2 SYDVKM. The CDR3 is 12 residues long.

This clone was counted a few times. As DNA, the CDR3 is TGTGCCAGTAGTAAGACAGGGGTTAATCAGCCCCAGCATTTT. Translation: CASSKTGVNQPQHF. The rearrangement joins TRBV19 to TRBJ1-5; TRBD1 matches 8 bases. The CDR3 is made up of 14 amino acids. With 4 bases clipped from V and 4 bases from J, the junction kept 3 bases outside the gene matches. CDR1 and CDR2 (germline): LNHDA, SQIVND (reference sequence).

V and J are TRBV3-1 (or the pseudogene TRBV3-2) and TRBJ1-2; TRBD1 aligns across 10 bases. Germline V lookup: CDR1 LGHDT, CDR2 YNNKEL (reference sequence). This CDR3 region has 17 residues. V shed 5 bases and J 8 bases; nucleotides not matched to a gene: 17. The CDR3 spells CASSSYGTGAPREGYTF. The DNA of the CDR3 is TGTGCCAGCAGCTCGTATGGGACAGGGGCCCCGCGGGAAGGCTACACCTTC.

This CDR3 reads CASSARQGATGELFF. The CDR3 DNA follows: TGTGCCAGCAGTGCCCGACAGGGGGCAACCGGGGAGCTGTTTTTT. The chain couples TRBV2 to TRBJ2-2; TRBD1 agrees at 10 bases. The CDR3 extends over 15 amino acids. Losses at the gene ends were 4 bases for V and 5 bases for J; bases not matched to a gene: 4. Germline V gene data show CDR1 as SNHLY and CDR2 as FYNNEI.

The rearrangement uses TRBV30 and TRBJ1-2; possibly TRBD1 for D (5 bases). CDR1 GTSNPN and CDR2 SVGIG come from the germline V gene (reference sequence). V shed 4 bases and J shed 4 bases, with 10 bases lying between them. This CDR3 comprises 12 residues. The CDR3 DNA reads as TGTGCCTGGACCATCGGGGGCTATGGCTACACCTTC. It translates to CAWTIGGYGYTF. Full variable domain (outside the CDR3, taken from reference TRBV30 and TRBJ1-2): SQTIHQWPATLVQPVGSPLSLECTVEGTSNPNLYWYRQAAGRGLQLLFYSVGIGQISSEVPQNLSASRPQDRQFILSSKKLLLSDSGFYLCAWTIGGYGYTFGSGTRLTVV.

The V gene is TRBV9, the J gene TRBJ2-7; maybe TRBD2 (6 bases). This CDR3 is 14 amino acids long. The V and J ends lost 3 bases and 1 base respectively, with 11 bases between them. Germline CDR1 SGDLS, CDR2 YYNGEE. This CDR3 is CASSGGTASYEQYF. CDR3 nucleotide sequence: TGTGCCAGCAGCGGAGGGACTGCGTCCTACGAGCAGTACTTC.

The rearrangement joins TRBV19 to TRBJ1-2; D perhaps matches TRBD1 (6 bases). The germline gives CDR1 LNHDA, CDR2 SQIVND (reference sequence). V lost 8 bases and J lost 7, with 17 bases in between. The CDR3 length is 13 residues. CDR3 amino acids: CASQGSRLGGYTF. The CDR3 bases are TGTGCCAGTCAGGGGTCCCGGCTCGGTGGCTACACCTTC.

The chain links TRBV9 to TRBJ2-7; a weak D match, TRBD1 (6 bases). From germline, CDR1 is SGDLS and CDR2 YYNGEE. V lost 3 bases to trimming and J lost 2 bases, with 12 bases between them. The CDR3 is made up of 14 amino acids. The CDR3 protein is CASSAAGVTYEQYF. The CDR3 bases are TGTGCCAGCAGCGCCGCAGGGGTAACCTACGAGCAGTACTTC.

V is TRBV10-3 and J is TRBJ2-7; perhaps TRBD1 as D (6 bases). V was pared by 0 bases and J by 3 bases, with 15 bases between. The CDR3 runs 16 residues. Germline V gene lookup returns CDR1 ENHRY and CDR2 SYGVKD. The CDR3 coding sequence is TGTGCCATCAGTGAGTCGGCTAAAACAGGGAGCTACGAGCAGTACTTC. It is translated as CAISESAKTGSYEQYF.

CDR3 loop: CASSLSTGGVYGYTF. CDR3 DNA: TGTGCCAGCAGCTTAAGTACGGGGGGCGTCTATGGCTACACCTTC. V usage is TRBV7-2 and J usage is TRBJ1-2; D is perhaps TRBD1 (6 bases). This CDR3 has 15 amino acids. The germline V gene encodes CDR1 SGHTA and CDR2 FQGNSA. Trimming cost V 2 bases and J 4 bases, with 14 bases left between them.

This chain connects TRBV13 to TRBJ1-1, with 8 nucleotides matching TRBD1. Germline V gene data show CDR1 as PRHDT and CDR2 as FYEKMQ (reference sequence). V trimming: 3 bases; J trimming: 0 bases; junction bases outside the gene matches: 9. The CDR3 sequence is 17 residues long. DNA of the CDR3: TGTGCCAGCAGCTTGGGGACAGGATCCGTCATGAACACTGAAGCTTTCTTT. Translation: CASSLGTGSVMNTEAFF.